This T cell receptor (beta chain) came from a study of OX40 agonist ivuxolimab in advanced cancers. On the study more broadly: All patients had ivuxolimab intravenously every 2 weeks at 0.01 to 10 mg/kg.

Libraries were prepared by immunoSEQ multiplex PCR; TCRdb keeps only in-frame clonotypes and omits some of them. Here the sample spans under 55,000 clones, roughly 82% being singletons. The sequencing here drew on CD4+ or CD8+ T cells sorted from blood, taken in a trial of the OX40 agonist ivuxolimab. The TCR was taken from an adult with an advanced solid tumor such as melanoma, head and neck, liver or kidney cancer.

The CDR3: CASSVQGAPNTEAFF. The CDR3 DNA sequence: TGTGCCAGCAGCGTCCAGGGGGCCCCGAACACTGAAGCTTTCTTT. This chain joins TRBV9 and TRBJ1-1, with 8 positions matching TRBD1. Germline V gene sequence: CDR1 SGDLS, CDR2 YYNGEE. CDR3 length: 15 residues. The ends lost 2 bases at V and 1 base at J; junction bases unmatched: 4.